The T cell receptor beta chain described here comes from a study of CD4+ T cells in melanoma (dated by TCRdb to the early 2020s). In the study overall: The study investigated neoantigen-specific CD4+ T cells in human melanoma.

Comment on this clone: This clone's antigen is unknown. No much larger clone exists at a distance of one base, and base qualities are not known.

General conclusions and limits of the study: Neoantigen-specific CD4+ T cells were reported to be correlated with the function of CD8+ T cells, macrophages and B cells. According to the report, neoantigen-specific CD4+ T cells in melanoma displayed diverse differentiation states.

The donors were people with melanoma. Libraries were constructed by the immunoSEQ multiplex PCR assay. TCRdb stores this immuneACCESS table with in-frame sequences only. Part of the clones is absent; in the studies checked, under half of the shortfall reflects unresolved V genes, and no reason is known for the rest. Present in this sample are 110,000 to 150,000 clones, 92% of which were seen just once. 1.5% of the sample comes from the top ten. The cysteine opens and the phenylalanine closes a CDR3 of 12 amino acids. Only the CDR3 portion is preserved as DNA: 36 bases, with reading frame beginning at the first base. V gives up 6 bases and J gives up 8 bases, and the segment between their germline ends measures 16 bases. From the germline V gene (reference sequence), CDR1 is GTSNPN and CDR2 is SVGIG.

Here the chain combines TRBV30 and TRBJ1-2; the D segment could be TRBD1, given 5 matching bases. The clonotype originates from a human donor with melanoma. The sequenced DNA is TGTGCCTGTCTTCAGGGTTTAAGGGGCTACACCTTC. It encodes CACLQGLRGYTF.